These T cell receptor beta chains were read from a single sample in a study of blood T cell repertoires in COVID-19. The table came from immunoSEQ multiplex PCR; TCRdb's copy has only in-frame clones and leaves some out. The sample has over 85,000 clones, around 93% seen once. Source material: peripheral blood. These receptor sequences come from a human donor with active COVID-19. The donor label of this sample is uncertain. The CDR3 runs from the conserved cysteine through the conserved F or W.

>TRBJ2-3|TRBV6-5
CASSYNPGTSTDTQYF
>TRBJ2-1|TRBV27
CASRRTGGWGAVNNEQFF
>TRBJ2-1|TRBV19
CASSWTSKANEQFF
>TRBJ2-5|TRBV7-5
CVRRSRRGPQYF
>TRBJ2-5|TRBV10-1
CASSDTRATSGYQETQYF
>TRBJ1-2|TRBV6-5
CASRGRGGVFYGYTF
>TRBJ2-7|TRBV6-8
CASSYLRTKRYEQYF
>TRBJ2-5|TRBV3-1/TRBV3-2
CASSPGLAQNQETQYF
>TRBJ1-5|TRBV5-1
CASSLGTGSPNGQPQHF
>TRBJ2-1|TRBV9
CASSPTRGGAFHEQFF
>TRBJ2-5|TRBV5-5
CASSQGALAGKETQYF
>TRBJ1-6|TRBV10-3
CAIQGGSSPLHF
>TRBJ2-1|TRBV7-2
CASSLGRGSGGHEQFF
>TRBJ2-7|TRBV10-3
CAISERGGTYEQYF
>TRBJ2-3|TRBV18
CASSPRGGSTDTQYF
>TRBJ1-1|TRBV5-1
CASSLRDTEAFF
>TRBJ1-1|TRBV5-1
CASSFGTGGNTEAFF
>TRBJ2-5|TRBV2
CASRRIGGGAGTQYF
>TRBJ2-3|TRBV4-2
CASSQEGLRGLAGVGTDTQYF
>TRBJ2-3|TRBV5-5
CASSHWTGRVTDTQYF
>TRBJ1-1|TRBV7-3
CASSLTPATNTEAFF
>TRBJ2-3|TRBV7-2
CASSFRGRGVGTDTQYF
>TRBJ2-1|TRBV6-2/TRBV6-3
CASSYLRRDRALARNNEQFF
>TRBJ1-4|TRBV6-5
CASSQRGSTEKLFF
>TRBJ1-4|TRBV27
CASRTGTGREKLFF
>TRBJ2-7|TRBV11-2
CASSYGQGAYEQYF
>TRBJ1-6|TRBV5-4
CASSGGGGNSPLHF
>TRBJ2-7|TRBV6-1
CASSEFGRVPYEQYF
>TRBJ2-5|TRBV7-2
CASSGQGAPETQYF
>TRBJ2-3|TRBV5-4
CASSLGLQGRVTDTQYF
>TRBJ1-6|TRBV6-5
CASRAGGKDNSPLHF
>TRBJ2-3|TRBV6-4
CASSDSTGSYFNTQYF
>TRBJ1-2|TRBV5-4
CASSRPSAPGHYNYGYTF
>TRBJ2-7|TRBV4-3
CASSEIYQASYEQYF
>TRBJ1-2|TRBV6-5
CASTSYSQGTWRYTF
>TRBJ2-7|TRBV5-1
CASSPAGAESSYEQYF
>TRBJ2-1|TRBV5-1
CASSPFSGGAYNEQFF
>TRBJ2-1|TRBV13
CASSPEVTSGQHYNEQFF
>TRBJ2-2|TRBV6-1
CASSELPDSGAGELFF
>TRBJ2-3|TRBV10-2
CASSGSQRGAGGDTQYF
>TRBJ1-1|TRBV7-2
CASSWTGGANTEAFF
>TRBJ1-4|TRBV18
CASSSPGQGSFTNEKLFF
>TRBJ1-4|TRBV5-1
CASSSGANEKLFF
>TRBJ2-5|TRBV7-9
CASSRAGIIGQETQYF
>TRBJ2-5|TRBV5-1
CASSLTFATQYF
>TRBJ2-3|TRBV5-1
CASSFGRAQSTDTQYF
>TRBJ2-1|TRBV25-1
CASSAAGGPEQFF
>TRBJ2-3|TRBV6-2/TRBV6-3
CASSYPSGGTYTDTQYF
>TRBJ1-3|TRBV19
CASSPGFSTGNTIYF
>TRBJ2-3|TRBV10-3
CAISESFAGGSTDTQYF
>TRBJ2-5|TRBV3-1/TRBV3-2
CASSQGGGAGETQYF
>TRBJ2-7|TRBV4-2
CASSQEPQGVTYEQYF
>TRBJ2-7|TRBV7-9
CASSASGGLGYEQYF
>TRBJ1-5|TRBV19
CASSMAAGRGNQPQHF
>TRBJ2-3|TRBV6-1
CASSEGHSTDTQYF